The 21 T cell receptor beta chains below come from one sample, sequenced in a study of human T cells and chemical hapten exposure. TCRdb processed the RACE reads anew with MiXCR; each CDR3 protein has one entry. In the table there are roughly 120,000 distinct CDR3 sequences, about 13% of which are singletons. Time point specified: pre-sensitization, week 0. The treatment: therapeutic diphenylcyclopropenone sensitization with weekly scalp DPC. The sample consisted of whole blood, taken in connection with sensitization to the hapten diphenylcyclopropenone (DPC). The origin of the receptors is a woman in her late teens or twenties with alopecia areata. Some clones in this sample may be carry-over from other donors' samples.

Many counts were recorded for this clonotype. J is TRBJ2-3 and V is TRBV25-1; TRBD1 or TRBD2 may be the D gene (6 bases each). Per the germline V gene, CDR1 is MGHDK and CDR2 is SYGVNS. V was shortened by 1 base and J by 5 bases, with 13 bases between the two germline ends. This CDR3 is built from 15 residues. The CDR3 DNA follows: TGTGCCAGCAGTGAATCTGCAGGGGAGGAAGATACGCAGTATTTT. This codes for CASSESAGEEDTQYF.

The rearrangement uses TRBV20-1 and TRBJ2-1; D unclear. V lost 6 bases to trimming and J lost 0 bases, with 15 bases between them. Germline-derived CDR1 and CDR2 are DFQATT and SNEGSKA (reference sequence). The CDR3 contains 15 residues. For the CDR3, the DNA is TGCAGTGCCGACTTAGGCGTTAGCTCCTACAATGAGCAGTTCTTC. Residues: CSADLGVSSYNEQFF.

This chain links TRBV9 with TRBJ2-5; D possibly matches TRBD1 or TRBD2 (5 bases each). CDR3 length equals 15 residues. CDR1 and CDR2 from the germline V gene are SGDLS and YYNGEE. V was shortened by 4 bases and J by 1 base, with 14 bases between the two germline ends. The chain's CDR3 is CASSPSAGTQETQYF. The CDR3 region has the DNA TGTGCCAGCAGCCCGTCTGCCGGGACCCAAGAGACCCAGTACTTC. Full variable domain (missing parts from reference TRBV9 and TRBJ2-5): DSGVTQTPKHLITATGQRVTLRCSPRSGDLSVYWYQQSLDQGLQFLIQYYNGEERAKGNILERFSAQQFPDLHSELNLSSLELGDSALYFCASSPSAGTQETQYFGPGTRLLVL.

A few counts support this clonotype. CDR3 nucleotide sequence: TGTGCCAGCAGCCCACCGGGACAGGACTATGGCTACACCTTC. Its translation is CASSPPGQDYGYTF. The gene calls are TRBV3-1 and TRBJ1-2; TRBD1 aligns across 8 bases. The CDR3 extends over 14 amino acids. Per the germline V gene, CDR1 is LGHDT and CDR2 is YNNKEL (reference sequence). V lost 4 bases, J lost 3 bases, and 4 bases stayed unmatched.

This clonotype was counted many times. The rearrangement uses TRBV7-6 and TRBJ1-5; D remains ambiguous. The CDR3 extends over 13 amino acids. In germline, CDR1 is SGHVS, CDR2 FNYEAQ. V lost 7 bases to trimming and J lost 2 bases, with 9 bases between them. CDR3: CASTSFGNQPQHF. In DNA form, the CDR3 reads TGTGCCAGCACCTCCTTCGGCAATCAGCCCCAGCATTTT.

Ten or more counts support this clonotype. CDR3 sequence reads: CASSLEVTGPGTGELFF. CDR3 bases: TGTGCCAGCAGCTTAGAAGTGACAGGGCCAGGGACCGGGGAGCTGTTTTTT. The V gene is TRBV7-8, the J gene TRBJ2-2, with TRBD1 matching over 7 bases. CDR1 is SGHVS and CDR2 is FQNEAQ in the germline V gene. This CDR3 has 17 residues. The V segment lost 1 base and the J segment 5 bases; nucleotides outside the gene matches: 10.

The rearrangement uses TRBV6-5 and TRBJ2-3; TRBD2 aligns across 11 bases. Germline V gives CDR1 MNHEY, CDR2 SVGAGI. Trimming removed 2 bases from V and 6 bases from J; junction bases left unmatched: 7. The length of the CDR3 is 16 residues. The CDR3: CASSYQLAGAGDTQYF. The CDR3 coding sequence is TGTGCCAGCAGTTACCAACTAGCGGGGGCTGGGGATACGCAGTATTTT.

The chain uses TRBV25-1 and TRBJ2-1; 12 bases are a match to TRBD2. Germline V gives CDR1 MGHDK, CDR2 SYGVNS. V dropped 5 bases and J dropped 0; count of bases not matched to a gene: 17. This CDR3 spans 21 amino acids. CDR3 coding DNA: TGTGCCAGCAGTTCTCCTGGACTAGCGGGGAAAGACTTAAGCTCCTACAATGAGCAGTTCTTC. Its translation is CASSSPGLAGKDLSSYNEQFF.

This CDR3 is CASSLWGRGEQYF. The CDR3, as DNA: TGTGCCAGCAGTTTATGGGGTAGGGGCGAGCAGTACTTC. The chain is built from TRBV27 and TRBJ2-7; tentatively, D is TRBD1 (5 bases). The V end lost 1 base, the J end lost 6 bases, and 10 bases lay between the germline ends. Germline V gene data show CDR1 as MNHEY and CDR2 as SMNVEV (reference sequence). The CDR3 contains 13 residues.

The CDR3, as DNA: TGCAGCGTTGATGGGGATAGCCCAGATACGCAGTATTTT. Its translation: CSVDGDSPDTQYF. The rearrangement joins TRBV29-1 to TRBJ2-3; the D is unclear. The V and J ends lost 3 bases and 4 bases respectively, with 11 bases between them. Germline CDR1 is SQVTM and CDR2 is ANQGSEA. The CDR3 is 13 amino acids.

The chain combines TRBV28 with TRBJ2-5; tentatively, D is TRBD1 (6 bases). The V end was cut by 5 bases, the J end by 2 bases, with 15 bases between. The CDR3 is 15 amino acids. Germline V gives CDR1 MDHEN, CDR2 SYDVKM. The CDR3 here is CASSPEGQGQETQYF. CDR3 in DNA: TGTGCCAGCAGTCCCGAGGGGCAGGGGCAAGAGACCCAGTACTTC.

The table lists this clonotype with a few counts. The genes are TRBV27 and TRBJ1-5; D remains unclear. The CDR3 covers 16 residues. V dropped 6 bases and J dropped 0 bases, with 15 bases sitting between them. The V gene's germline CDR1 is MNHEY and CDR2 SMNVEV (reference sequence). The CDR3 is CASSRNLAGSNQPQHF. The CDR3 DNA follows: TGTGCCAGCAGCCGAAATTTAGCGGGTAGCAATCAGCCCCAGCATTTT.

This clonotype came up a few times. The chain uses TRBV6-6 and TRBJ1-5; no reliable D call. Trimming took off 8 bases at V and 2 bases at J, with 16 bases between the two ends. The CDR3 totals 15 residues. The V gene's germline CDR1 is MNHNY and CDR2 SVGAGI (reference sequence). As DNA, the CDR3 is TGTGCCAGCGGATTCGCATCAGCTGGCAATCAGCCCCAGCATTTT. As protein: CASGFASAGNQPQHF.

The chain combines TRBV7-7 with TRBJ2-7; D is possibly TRBD1 (6 bases). The CDR3 contains 14 residues. Germline CDR1 reads SSHAT; CDR2 reads FNYEAQ (reference sequence). Trimming removed 5 bases from V and 3 bases from J, with 14 bases in between. CDR3 protein: CASSLSTGDYEQYF. CDR3 nucleotide sequence: TGTGCCAGCAGCCTCTCGACAGGAGACTACGAGCAGTACTTC.

This clonotype has only a few counts. J is TRBJ2-3 and V is TRBV29-1, with TRBD2 matching 8 bases. This CDR3 comprises 14 residues. V trimming: 3 bases; J trimming: 1 base; junction bases outside the gene matches: 3. Germline values: CDR1 SQVTM, CDR2 ANQGSEA. The CDR3 region has the DNA TGCAGCGTTGATCGAGCGGGGGGCACAGATACGCAGTATTTT. It yields the protein CSVDRAGGTDTQYF.

This clonotype was picked up many times. The V call is TRBV3-1, the J call TRBJ2-7; D gene unclear. V lost 6 bases and J lost 3, with 9 bases in between. The CDR3 totals 12 residues. From germline, CDR1 is LGHDT and CDR2 YNNKEL (reference sequence). The CDR3 protein is CASSGLNYEQYF. CDR3 DNA: TGTGCCAGCAGTGGGCTAAACTACGAGCAGTACTTC.

This clonotype was seen more than once but under ten times. The rearrangement uses TRBV6-1 and TRBJ2-2, with a possible D match to TRBD1 (5 bases). CDR1 and CDR2 from the germline V gene are MNHNS and SASEGT. There are 14 residues in the CDR3. V was cut by 3 bases and J by 4 bases, with 9 bases left in between. This CDR3 reads CASSERTSTGELFF. DNA for the CDR3: TGTGCCAGCAGTGAGCGGACATCCACCGGGGAGCTGTTTTTT.

Only a few counts were recorded for this clonotype. The chain links TRBV27 to TRBJ2-1; a possible D gene is TRBD1 (5 bases). Trimming shortened V by 3 bases and J by 6 bases, and 12 bases separated the two germline ends. Germline CDR1 and CDR2: MNHEY and SMNVEV (reference sequence). CDR3 length equals 14 residues. The DNA for the CDR3 is TGTGCCAGCAGTTTCGGCAGGGTCAGCAATGAGCAGTTCTTC. Protein: CASSFGRVSNEQFF.

Only a few counts were recorded for this clonotype. The rearrangement uses TRBV5-6 and TRBJ1-2; D uncertain. Germline V gene sequence: CDR1 SGHDT, CDR2 YYEEEE. This CDR3 spans 13 amino acids. The ends were cut back, 3 bases at V and 4 bases at J, with 10 bases in the middle. CDR3 sequence: CASSSGAPYGYTF. CDR3 DNA sequence: TGTGCCAGCAGCTCCGGAGCCCCCTATGGCTACACCTTC.

The J gene is TRBJ2-7, the V gene TRBV11-1; 10 bases line up with TRBD1. The J segment lost 7 bases and the V segment lost 5 bases, leaving 8 bases of the junction unmatched. The CDR3 runs 14 residues. Germline assignment: CDR1 SGHAT and CDR2 FQDESV (reference sequence). In DNA, the CDR3 is TGTGCCAGCAGCGGGCGACAGGGGGCTGGAGAGCAGTACTTC. Amino acids: CASSGRQGAGEQYF.

This clonotype was counted a few times. The rearrangement links TRBV20-1 to TRBJ2-5; D unresolved. Germline V gene sequence: CDR1 DFQATT, CDR2 SNEGSKA (reference sequence). This CDR3 is 11 amino acids long. Trimming stripped 5 bases from V and 5 bases from J, with 9 bases between. The CDR3 region has the DNA TGCAGTGCTCTAAAGGTCGAGACCCAGTACTTC. Translated, it gives CSALKVETQYF.